Below are 14 T cell receptor beta chains sequenced from a single sample in a study of T cell repertoires in cytomegalovirus infection. In TCRdb, the reads were re-called with MiXCR into one record per CDR3 protein. The sample holds about 530,000 distinct CDR3 sequences, about 25% seen once. Sequences were obtained from PBMCs. Receptors were obtained from a human donor in good health (CMV status not recorded). Some clones in this sample may be carry-over from other donors' samples.

J is TRBJ2-7 and V is TRBV27; TRBD2 matches 10 bases. Germline values: CDR1 MNHEY, CDR2 SMNVEV (reference sequence). There are 13 residues in the CDR3. The V and J ends lost 10 bases and 2 bases, in that order; junction bases with no gene match: 5. The CDR3 region is CATRLAGTYEQYF. The CDR3 DNA reads TGTGCCACCCGACTAGCGGGTACCTACGAGCAGTACTTC.

The V gene is TRBV7-8, the J gene TRBJ2-2, with D tentatively TRBD1 (5 bases). CDR1 is SGHVS, CDR2 FQNEAQ, per germline. The V gene lost 4 bases and the J gene lost 0 bases, with 9 bases spanning the gap. The CDR3 is 15 residues long. The DNA for the CDR3 is TGTGCCAGCAGCTATGGGGCTGCGAACACCGGGGAGCTGTTTTTT. Its protein is CASSYGAANTGELFF.

This clonotype was seen a few times. The chain has TRBV30 and TRBJ2-7; 8 positions match TRBD2. The V gene's germline CDR1 is GTSNPN and CDR2 SVGIG (reference sequence). V shed 0 bases, J shed 3 bases, and the junction held 10 bases outside the gene matches. The CDR3 is 16 amino acids. The CDR3 here is CAWSVLKGTRVYEQYF. DNA for the CDR3: TGTGCCTGGAGTGTACTCAAAGGGACTAGGGTCTACGAGCAGTACTTC. Looking up the rest from reference TRBV30 and TRBJ2-7 gives the full variable domain: SQTIHQWPATLVQPVGSPLSLECTVEGTSNPNLYWYRQAAGRGLQLLFYSVGIGQISSEVPQNLSASRPQDRQFILSSKKLLLSDSGFYLCAWSVLKGTRVYEQYFGPGTRLTVT.

This clonotype was seen repeatedly, ten times or more. CDR3 loop: CASSSSRAQETQYF. DNA of the CDR3: TGTGCCAGCAGCTCCTCTCGGGCGCAAGAGACCCAGTACTTC. The V and J genes are TRBV7-2 and TRBJ2-5; D not certain. The CDR3 loop spans 14 amino acids. CDR1 is SGHTA, CDR2 FQGNSA, per germline. Trimming removed 4 bases from V and 2 bases from J, with 11 bases in between. The full variable domain, with the rest looked up from reference TRBV7-2 and TRBJ2-5, is GAGVSQSPSNKVTEKGKDVELRCDPISGHTALYWYRQSLGQGLEFLIYFQGNSAPDKSGLPSDRFSAERTGGSVSTLTIQRTQQEDSAVYLCASSSSRAQETQYFGPGTRLLVL.

Only a few counts were recorded for this clonotype. This sequence joins TRBV27 and TRBJ1-1; D not resolved. V lost 5 bases to trimming and J lost 4 bases, with 14 bases between them. Germline CDR1 MNHEY, CDR2 SMNVEV (reference sequence). The CDR3 totals 14 residues. The CDR3 protein is CASSLGPFGTEAFF. In DNA, the CDR3 is TGTGCCAGCAGTCTCGGGCCCTTTGGCACTGAAGCTTTCTTT.

The V and J genes are TRBV6-5 and TRBJ2-5; 10 bases map to TRBD2. V was clipped by 6 bases and J by 3 bases; unmatched bases: 10. Germline CDR1 is MNHEY and CDR2 is SVGAGI. The CDR3 spans 16 residues. CDR3 DNA: TGTGCCAGCAGCGATAGATTAGCGGGGGGAGAAGAGACCCAGTACTTC. Translated: CASSDRLAGGEETQYF.

The genes are TRBV11-2 and TRBJ2-7; 12 bases fit TRBD2. CDR1 is SGHAT and CDR2 is FQNNGV in the germline V gene. V gave up 4 bases and J gave up 4 bases; unmatched junction bases: 11. There are 17 residues in the CDR3. CDR3 sequence (DNA): TGTGCCAGCAGCTACACCCGGGGACTAGCGGGTGGATACGAGCAGTACGTC. Amino acids: CASSYTRGLAGGYEQYV.

The rearrangement uses TRBV18 and TRBJ1-5; tentatively, D is TRBD1 (6 bases). Germline V gives CDR1 KGHSH, CDR2 LQKENI. The V gene lost 3 bases and the J gene lost 2 bases, with 11 bases spanning the gap. The CDR3 contains 15 residues. The CDR3 here is CASSPAQGRNQPQHF. In DNA form, the CDR3 reads TGTGCCAGCTCACCGGCGCAGGGGCGCAATCAGCCCCAGCATTTT.

This clonotype was picked up many times. V and J are TRBV7-2 and TRBJ1-1; the match to TRBD1 covers 8 bases. Looked up from germline, CDR1 is SGHTA and CDR2 is FQGNSA. J gave up 3 bases and V 5 bases, and 5 bases lay outside the gene matches. The CDR3 covers 14 residues. This CDR3 reads CASSPPGGYTEAFF. For the CDR3, the DNA is TGTGCCAGCAGCCCCCCAGGGGGCTACACTGAAGCTTTCTTT.

In this sample, this clonotype turned up a few times. The V call is TRBV6-5, the J call TRBJ1-3; D perhaps matches TRBD1 (6 bases). V was trimmed by 2 bases and J by 9 bases, leaving 20 bases between them. The CDR3 extends over 16 amino acids. Germline V CDR1 and CDR2: MNHEY, SVGAGI. The CDR3 sequence: CASSYRSVTGTSTIYF. CDR3 bases: TGTGCCAGCAGTTACAGATCGGTTACAGGGACCAGCACCATATATTTT.

This chain connects TRBV6-2 or TRBV6-3 to TRBJ2-7; D gene unclear. The CDR3 runs 13 residues. Germline CDR1 reads MNHEY; CDR2 reads SVGEGT. Deletions cut 6 bases from V and 7 bases from J, with 16 bases between. CDR3 sequence (DNA): TGTGCCAGCAGCCCACAGCGTTCCCGGGAGCAGTACTTC. It encodes CASSPQRSREQYF.

A few counts support this clonotype. This rearrangement joins TRBV12-5 to TRBJ2-1; TRBD2 matches 10 bases. This CDR3 comprises 17 residues. V lost 7 bases, J lost 4 bases, and 13 bases stayed unmatched. The germline CDR1 and CDR2 sequences are LGHNT and FRNRAP. Written as DNA, the CDR3 is TGTGCTAGTGCCTTGGGGCTAGCGGGAGCCTCTTACAATGAGCAGTTCTTC. Protein: CASALGLAGASYNEQFF.

The rearrangement joins TRBV11-3 to TRBJ2-3; D uncertain. Germline V gives CDR1 SGHNT, CDR2 YENEEA. The CDR3 runs to 17 residues. V lost 0 bases to trimming and J lost 0 bases, with 13 bases between them. CDR3 coding DNA: TGTGCCAGCAGCTTAGATCCCCCCGCGAGTAGCACAGATACGCAGTATTTT. This translates into CASSLDPPASSTDTQYF.

This clonotype was seen only a few times. CDR3 sequence reads: CASSFPTGGNTGELFF. CDR3 sequence (DNA): TGTGCCAGCAGTTTCCCGACAGGTGGTAACACCGGGGAGCTGTTTTTT. V usage is TRBV28 and J usage is TRBJ2-2, with D perhaps TRBD1 (6 bases). The V end lost 3 bases, the J end lost 2 bases, and 13 bases lay between the germline ends. Per the germline V gene, CDR1 is MDHEN and CDR2 is SYDVKM. This CDR3 comprises 16 residues.